The TCR beta chain under discussion was sequenced for a study of control samples from healthy donors and cancer patients. Trimming took off 3 bases at V and 0 bases at J, with 13 bases between the two ends. The germline gives CDR1 SGHRS, CDR2 YFSETQ. This CDR3 is built from 16 residues. TCRdb's table, derived via immunoSEQ multiplex PCR, lists solely in-frame clones and lacks some. The data hold around 180,000 clones, with around 92% observed a single time. This clonotype was sampled from a woman aged 40 to 55 in good health. This rearrangement joins TRBV5-1 to TRBJ1-3; no firm D call. The sequenced sample was blood. The CDR3 DNA sequence: TGCGCCAGCAGCTCAGCGGGATACGGCTCTGGAAACACCATATATTTT. Amino acid sequence: CASSSAGYGSGNTIYF.